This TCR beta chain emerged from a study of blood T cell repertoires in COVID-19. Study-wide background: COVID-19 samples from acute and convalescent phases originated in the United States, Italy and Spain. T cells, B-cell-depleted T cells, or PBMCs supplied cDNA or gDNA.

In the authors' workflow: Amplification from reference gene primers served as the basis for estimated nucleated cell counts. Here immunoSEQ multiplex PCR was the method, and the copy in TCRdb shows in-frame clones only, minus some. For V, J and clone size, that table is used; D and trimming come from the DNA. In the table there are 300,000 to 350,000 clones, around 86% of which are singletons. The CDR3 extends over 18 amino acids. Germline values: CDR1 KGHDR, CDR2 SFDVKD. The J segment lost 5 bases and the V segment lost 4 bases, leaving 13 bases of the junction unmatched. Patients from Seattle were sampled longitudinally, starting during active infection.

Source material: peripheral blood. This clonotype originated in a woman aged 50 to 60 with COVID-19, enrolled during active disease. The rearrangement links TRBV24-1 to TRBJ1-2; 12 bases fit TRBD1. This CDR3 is CATSDAAGTGGGVYGYTF. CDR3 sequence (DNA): TGTGCCACCAGTGACGCCGCAGGGACAGGGGGCGGTGTTTATGGCTACACCTTC.